The rows below give T cell receptor beta chains drawn from one sample of a study of identifying expanded T cells in peripheral blood. Clones were read by immunoSEQ multiplex PCR, and TCRdb kept only the in-frame ones, dropping some. Of tens of thousands of clones listed, roughly 84% are singletons. The sequenced sample consisted of blood. All receptors derive from a person aged 18 to 70 in good health. Each CDR3 is given with its conserved first and last residue. A D gene is named only where the DNA matches it firmly. Rows give clone size only sometimes, using once, few, many, or a class for an expanded clone.

TGTGCCAGCAGCGTAGCGGGAGGGACCGGGGAGCTGTTTTTT,CASSVAGGTGELFF,.,TRBV9,TRBJ2-2,TRBD2
TGTGCCAGCAGTTCAGGACAGGGCGGTGAAAAACTGTTTTTT,CASSSGQGGEKLFF,.,TRBV28,TRBJ1-4,TRBD1
TGTGCCAGCAGCCAGGGACTAGCGGGAGCGGATGAGCAGTTCTTC,CASSQGLAGADEQFF,.,TRBV11-2,TRBJ2-1,TRBD2
TGTGCCAGCACCCAGACAAGGGGAGGTGGCTACACCTTC,CASTQTRGGGYTF,.,TRBV14,TRBJ1-2,.
TGTGCCAGCAGCTTCAGCTTGGGGGCTACAGATACGCAGTATTTT,CASSFSLGATDTQYF,.,TRBV7-3,TRBJ2-3,.
TGTGCCAGTAATCGAGGGTTTGGAGATACGCAGTATTTT,CASNRGFGDTQYF,.,TRBV19,TRBJ2-3,.
TGTGCCAGCAGTGATCACAGGGGGCCGATTCAAGAGACCCAGTACTTC,CASSDHRGPIQETQYF,.,TRBV25-1,TRBJ2-5,TRBD1
TGTGCCAGCAGCAGGTTATACCTGGGAGTATACGAGCAGTACTTC,CASSRLYLGVYEQYF,.,TRBV5-6,TRBJ2-7,.
TGTGCCAGCAGTTACTCAGGGGTGGCCGGGGAGCTGTTTTTT,CASSYSGVAGELFF,.,TRBV6-5,TRBJ2-2,.
TGTGCCAGCAGCTCCAGCCCTGTATTCCATGAAAAACTGTTTTTT,CASSSSPVFHEKLFF,.,TRBV7-6,TRBJ1-4,.
TGTGCCAGCAGCCGCGGGGGACTTGGGGCTGAGCAGTTCTTC,CASSRGGLGAEQFF,.,TRBV7-2,TRBJ2-1,TRBD2
TGCGCCAGCAGCCAAGAGATTCGGCGGGTCGCAACTACCCTGAGCTCCTACAATGAGCAGTTCTTC,CASSQEIRRVATTLSSYNEQFF,.,TRBV4-1,TRBJ2-1,.
TGTGCCAGCAGTTTAGGGGCCCCGCGTGGGACCCAGTACTTC,CASSLGAPRGTQYF,.,TRBV5-6,TRBJ2-5,.
TGTGCCAGCAGCTTAAGGAGCGTGGGATTATCCAAAAACATTCAGTACTTC,CASSLRSVGLSKNIQYF,few,TRBV11-2,TRBJ2-4,.
TGTGCCAGTAGTATAAGGACTAGCGGGAGGGCGGGGAATGATGAGCAGTTCTTC,CASSIRTSGRAGNDEQFF,.,TRBV19,TRBJ2-1,TRBD2
TGTGCCAGCAGCTTAGGAACAGCCTCTGGAAACACCATATATTTT,CASSLGTASGNTIYF,.,TRBV7-8,TRBJ1-3,.
TGTGCCAGTAGGAACGGTACCGTAGGGGTCGGCTACACCTTC,CASRNGTVGVGYTF,once,TRBV19,TRBJ1-2,.
TGCGCCAGCAGCCAAATAGCGGGACCCCCCTACGAGCAGTACTTC,CASSQIAGPPYEQYF,.,TRBV4-3,TRBJ2-7,TRBD2
TGTGCCAGCAGCCAAGATGGCGACGCGGCAGATACGCAGTATTTT,CASSQDGDAADTQYF,.,TRBV4-2,TRBJ2-3,.
TGTGCCAGCAGCAAGACGGGACAGAACACTGAAGCTTTCTTT,CASSKTGQNTEAFF,.,TRBV7-2,TRBJ1-1,.
TGTGCCACCAGCAGAGATACCCAGTTTAATCAGCCCCAGCATTTT,CATSRDTQFNQPQHF,.,TRBV15,TRBJ1-5,.
TGTGCCAGCAAGAAGGGTAGCTACAATGAGCAGTTCTTC,CASKKGSYNEQFF,.,TRBV6-5,TRBJ2-1,.
TGTGCCAGCAGCTTAGGGCTAGCGGGAGTCCTGGCCGGGGAGCTGTTTTTT,CASSLGLAGVLAGELFF,.,TRBV13,TRBJ2-2,TRBD2
TGTGCCAGCAGCTTCGAGGGACTAGCGGACGGCACAGATACGCAGTATTTT,CASSFEGLADGTDTQYF,.,TRBV7-2,TRBJ2-3,TRBD2
TGTGCCAGTAGTATCCTAGCGGGAGCCAATGAGCAGTTCTTC,CASSILAGANEQFF,.,TRBV19,TRBJ2-1,TRBD2
TGTGCCAGCAGCTCCTCCTACGAGCAGTACTTC,CASSSSYEQYF,.,TRBV5-8,TRBJ2-7,.
TGTGCCAGCAGTCCCACTCGCGGGGGGAACGATGAGCAGTTCTTC,CASSPTRGGNDEQFF,.,TRBV28,TRBJ2-1,TRBD2
TGTGCCAGCAGTTTAGCCCAGGGGGGACAGCCCCAGCATTTT,CASSLAQGGQPQHF,.,TRBV27,TRBJ1-5,TRBD1
TGTGCCAGCAGTGAAGCAGGGGAGACCCAGTACTTC,CASSEAGETQYF,.,TRBV6-1,TRBJ2-5,.
TGTGCCGGAGCCTCCCAACTTTATCAGCCCCAGCATTTT,CAGASQLYQPQHF,.,TRBV6-1,TRBJ1-5,.
TGTGCCAGCAGTACACACAGGGACGGGGAGACCCAGTACTTC,CASSTHRDGETQYF,.,TRBV6-5,TRBJ2-5,.
TGTGCCATCAGTGCCCCCGGGACCGAACATTCCTACGAGCAGTACTTC,CAISAPGTEHSYEQYF,.,TRBV10-3,TRBJ2-7,.
TGCGCCAGCAGAGTTTCAGGGGGCATCTATGGCTACACCTTC,CASRVSGGIYGYTF,.,TRBV5-1,TRBJ1-2,TRBD1
TGTGCCAGCGAGGACCGAAGCTCTGGGGCCAACGTCCTGACTTTC,CASEDRSSGANVLTF,few,TRBV28,TRBJ2-6,.
TGTGCCACCTCGCCGGGACCGAACACCGGGGAGCTGTTTTTT,CATSPGPNTGELFF,.,TRBV19,TRBJ2-2,.
TGTGCCAGCAGCTTGGACGGGACAGGGTTTCAGCCCCAGCATTTT,CASSLDGTGFQPQHF,.,TRBV5-6,TRBJ1-5,TRBD1
TGCGCCAGCAGTGGCGGGAGGGACACAGATACGCAGTATTTT,CASSGGRDTDTQYF,.,TRBV5-1,TRBJ2-3,TRBD2
TGTGCCAGCAGCCTCCGGGACAGGGACACCGGGGAGCTGTTTTTT,CASSLRDRDTGELFF,.,TRBV5-6,TRBJ2-2,TRBD1
TGTGCCACCATCACAAAAAGCCGAGGGCAGCCCCAGCATTTT,CATITKSRGQPQHF,.,TRBV15,TRBJ1-5,.
TGTGCCAGCAGCTCCGGACTAGCGGGAGGTAGCCAAGAGACCCAGTACTTC,CASSSGLAGGSQETQYF,.,TRBV5-4,TRBJ2-5,TRBD2
TGTGCCAGCAGTTTGGGACCTTATGGCTACACCTTC,CASSLGPYGYTF,few,TRBV28,TRBJ1-2,.
TGTGCCAGCAGTTTGTGGGGGGCCGAAACCTACGAGCAGTACTTC,CASSLWGAETYEQYF,.,TRBV28,TRBJ2-7,.
TGCGCCAGCAGCCAAGATCAGGACAGATACAATGAGCAGTTCTTC,CASSQDQDRYNEQFF,.,TRBV4-3,TRBJ2-1,.
TGTGCCAGCAGCGCAGGACAGAGCGGCAATCAGCCCCAGCATTTT,CASSAGQSGNQPQHF,.,TRBV7-6,TRBJ1-5,.
TGTGCCAGCAGCCTACGGGGGAACACTGAAGCTTTCTTT,CASSLRGNTEAFF,once,TRBV9,TRBJ1-1,.
TGTGCCCTTAAGAGGGAGGCGGAGACCCAGTACTTC,CALKREAETQYF,.,TRBV30,TRBJ2-5,.
TGTGCCAGCAGTTCCACCGGGACAGTATCGTACAATGAGCAGTTCTTC,CASSSTGTVSYNEQFF,.,TRBV28,TRBJ2-1,TRBD1
TGTGCCAGCTCACCTTTGAGGGGCGAGGGTCAGCCCCAGCATTTT,CASSPLRGEGQPQHF,.,TRBV18,TRBJ1-5,.
TGTGCCATCAGGGGCCCTGGTGAGGAGACCCAGTACTTC,CAIRGPGEETQYF,once,TRBV10-3,TRBJ2-5,.
TGTGCCAGCAGTTTAACCGGGACAGGGGCCTACGAGCAGTACTTC,CASSLTGTGAYEQYF,.,TRBV27,TRBJ2-7,TRBD1